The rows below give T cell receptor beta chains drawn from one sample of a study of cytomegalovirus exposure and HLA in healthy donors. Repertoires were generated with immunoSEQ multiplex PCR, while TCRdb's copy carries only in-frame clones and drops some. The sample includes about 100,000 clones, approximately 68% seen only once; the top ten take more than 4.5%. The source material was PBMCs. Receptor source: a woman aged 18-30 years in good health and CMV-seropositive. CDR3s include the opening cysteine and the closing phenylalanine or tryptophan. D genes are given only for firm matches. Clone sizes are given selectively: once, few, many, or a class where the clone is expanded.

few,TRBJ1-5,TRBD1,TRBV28,CASIRGQTDNQPQHF,TGTGCCAGCATCAGGGGACAGACGGACAATCAGCCCCAGCATTTT
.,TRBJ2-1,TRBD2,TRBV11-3,CASSPRTSGSYNEQFF,TGTGCCAGCAGCCCGAGGACTAGCGGATCCTACAATGAGCAGTTCTTC
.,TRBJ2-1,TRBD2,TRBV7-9,CASSSAGGQFF,TGTGCCAGCAGCTCGGCGGGGGGGCAGTTCTTC
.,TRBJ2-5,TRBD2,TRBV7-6,CASSLPASGREETQYF,TGTGCCAGCAGCTTACCGGCTAGCGGGAGGGAAGAGACCCAGTACTTC
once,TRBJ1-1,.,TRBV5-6,CASSPRGLYTEAFF,TGTGCCAGCAGCCCCCGAGGACTTTACACTGAAGCTTTCTTT
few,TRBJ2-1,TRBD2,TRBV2,CASNQREGFGQFF,TGTGCCAGCAACCAGCGGGAGGGTTTTGGGCAGTTCTTC
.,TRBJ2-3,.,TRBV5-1,CATSGLGTDTQYF,TGCGCCACCTCGGGACTCGGCACAGATACGCAGTATTTT
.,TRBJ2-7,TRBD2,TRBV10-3,CATSAGDYEQYF,TGTGCCACCTCAGCGGGAGACTACGAGCAGTACTTC
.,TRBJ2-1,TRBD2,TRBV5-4,CASSSSSGINNEQFF,TGTGCCAGCAGCTCCTCTAGCGGGATAAACAATGAGCAGTTCTTC
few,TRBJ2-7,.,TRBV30,CAWSVDLAFYEQYF,TGTGCCTGGAGTGTCGACCTAGCGTTCTACGAGCAGTACTTC
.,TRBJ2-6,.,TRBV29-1,CSAKGSGANVLTF,TGCAGCGCCAAGGGGTCAGGGGCCAACGTCCTGACTTTC
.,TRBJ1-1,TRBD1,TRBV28,CASSLRGRGEAFF,TGTGCCAGCAGTTTAAGGGGGCGCGGTGAAGCTTTCTTT
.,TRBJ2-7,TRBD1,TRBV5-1,CASSLVGTGASYEQYF,TGCGCCAGCAGCTTGGTTGGGACAGGGGCCTCCTACGAGCAGTACTTC
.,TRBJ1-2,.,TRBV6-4,CASSDSQGNYGYTF,TGTGCCAGCAGTGACTCGCAGGGGAACTATGGCTACACCTTC
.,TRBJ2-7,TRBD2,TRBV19,CASTQRGLVSWLYEQYF,TGTGCCAGTACCCAGCGGGGGCTAGTGAGTTGGCTCTACGAGCAGTACTTC
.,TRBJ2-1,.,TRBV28,CASSLKFGLAFNEQFF,TGTGCCAGCAGTTTAAAATTTGGGCTAGCTTTCAATGAGCAGTTCTTC
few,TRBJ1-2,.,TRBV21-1,CAIYVHGYTF,TGTGCCATCTATGTACATGGCTACACCTTC
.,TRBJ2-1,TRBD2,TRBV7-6,CASSSSSAGGYNEQFF,TGTGCCAGCAGCTCCTCTTCGGCGGGAGGCTACAATGAGCAGTTCTTC
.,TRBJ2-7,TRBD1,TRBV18,CASHRDRVYEQYF,TGTGCCAGCCACCGGGACAGGGTCTACGAGCAGTACTTC
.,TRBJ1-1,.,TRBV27,CASSLGRALEAFF,TGTGCCAGCAGTTTAGGCAGGGCTCTTGAAGCTTTCTTT
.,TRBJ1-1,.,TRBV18,CASSPGASTGGNTEAFF,TGTGCCAGCTCACCAGGTGCATCTACGGGTGGAAACACTGAAGCTTTCTTT
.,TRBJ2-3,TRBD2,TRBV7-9,CASGASGAKDTQYF,TGTGCCAGCGGGGCCAGCGGGGCGAAAGATACGCAGTATTTT
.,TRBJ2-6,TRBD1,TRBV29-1,CSVAQGVGANVLTF,TGCAGCGTTGCCCAGGGGGTCGGGGCCAACGTCCTGACTTTC
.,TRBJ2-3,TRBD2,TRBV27,CASSPRTSGGGGTQYF,TGTGCCAGCAGTCCCCGGACTAGCGGGGGCGGAGGGACGCAGTATTTT
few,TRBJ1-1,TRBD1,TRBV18,CASSPGQGGTEAFF,TGTGCCAGCTCGCCGGGACAGGGCGGCACTGAAGCTTTCTTT
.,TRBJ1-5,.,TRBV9,CASSVGEGAGQPQHF,TGTGCCAGCAGCGTAGGTGAAGGGGCAGGACAGCCCCAGCATTTT
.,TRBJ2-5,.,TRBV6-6,CASRTGTETQYF,TGTGCCAGCAGAACAGGGACGGAGACCCAGTACTTC
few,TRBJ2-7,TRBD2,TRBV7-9,CASSRAGGSYEQYF,TGTGCCAGCAGCCGCGCGGGGGGTTCCTACGAGCAGTACTTC
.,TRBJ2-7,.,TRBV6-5,CASSYSGGSLYEQYF,TGTGCCAGCAGTTACTCGGGGGGTTCGCTCTACGAGCAGTACTTC
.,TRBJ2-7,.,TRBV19,CASSGGLNTYEQYF,TGTGCCAGTAGTGGTGGTTTGAACACCTACGAGCAGTACTTC
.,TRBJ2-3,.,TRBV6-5,CASKSPITDTQYF,TGTGCCAGCAAGAGCCCGATCACAGATACGCAGTATTTT
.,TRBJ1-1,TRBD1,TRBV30,CAWSRTGELAFF,TGTGCCTGGAGTAGGACAGGGGAGTTGGCTTTCTTT
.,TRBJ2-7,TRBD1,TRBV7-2,CASSLTGTGYEQYF,TGTGCCAGCAGCCTCACCGGGACAGGGTACGAGCAGTACTTC
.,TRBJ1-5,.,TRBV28,CASSFRVSYQPQHF,TGTGCCAGCAGTTTCCGGGTCAGTTATCAGCCCCAGCATTTT
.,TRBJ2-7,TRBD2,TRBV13,CASSFSKREKGYEQYF,TGTGCCAGCAGCTTCTCCAAGCGGGAGAAGGGCTACGAGCAGTACTTC
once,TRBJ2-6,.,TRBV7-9,CASSSGSGANVLTF,TGTGCCAGCAGCTCAGGGTCTGGGGCCAACGTCCTGACTTTC
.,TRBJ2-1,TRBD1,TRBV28,CASSTRGPNEQFF,TGTGCCAGCAGTACCAGGGGGCCTAATGAGCAGTTCTTC
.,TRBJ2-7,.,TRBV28,CASSVPGSPYEQYF,TGTGCCAGCAGTGTACCGGGGTCTCCGTACGAGCAGTACTTC
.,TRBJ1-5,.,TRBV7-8,CASSLEYGGKYHF,TGTGCCAGCAGCTTAGAATATGGTGGCAAGTACCATTTT
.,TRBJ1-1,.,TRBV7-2,CASSSDSMNTEAFF,TGTGCCAGCAGCTCAGACAGTATGAACACTGAAGCTTTCTTT
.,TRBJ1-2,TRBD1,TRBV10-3,CAISETGQGRDTF,TGTGCCATCAGTGAGACGGGACAGGGGCGCGACACCTTC
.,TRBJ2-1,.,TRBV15,CATSKRSSYNEQFF,TGTGCCACCAGCAAAAGGAGCTCCTACAATGAGCAGTTCTTC
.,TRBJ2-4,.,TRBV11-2,CASSSVRLGDIQYF,TGTGCCAGCAGCTCAGTAAGACTAGGGGACATTCAGTACTTC
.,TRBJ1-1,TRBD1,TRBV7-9,CASSPGTGVLTEAFF,TGTGCCAGCAGCCCTGGGACAGGGGTTCTCACTGAAGCTTTCTTT
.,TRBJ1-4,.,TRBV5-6,CASSLASPPGSKLFF,TGTGCCAGCAGCTTGGCATCTCCGCCTGGCTCGAAACTGTTTTTT